This TCR beta chain was identified in a study of shared clonotypes between healthy human individuals. Study-wide context: Three plates were used per donor for CD4 naive, three for CD4 memory, two for CD8 naive and one for CD8 memory. Points from the study as a whole: Shared clonotypes across all four donors exceeded non-shared ones in generation probability.

The CDR3 covers 14 residues. Trimming took off 4 bases at V and 4 bases at J, with 8 bases between the two ends. Per the germline V gene, CDR1 is MDHEN and CDR2 is SYDVKM. The deep-level immunoSEQ assay was used. Sorted-subset replicate PCRs used around 200 ng DNA, 25,000 to 30,000 T cell genomes. Profiled with immunoSEQ multiplex PCR; TCRdb holds only in-frame clones, not every one. The repertoire has roughly 1,800,000 clones, about 95% of them found once; the top ten carry 1.2%. With regard to this clone: Its cognate antigen is unknown.

Terminally differentiated effector memory CD45RA+ cells were excluded from the naive CD8 cells, which were CD45RO-negative and positively selected for CCR7. What was sequenced was naive CD8+ T cells sorted from blood. This chain connects TRBV28 to TRBJ1-6; TRBD1 might be the D (5 bases). This clonotype was sampled from a man younger than 35 in good health. Here the CDR3 DNA reads TGTGCCAGCAGTTCGAGGGGATATAATTCACCCCTCCACTTT. This codes for CASSSRGYNSPLHF.